These T cell receptor beta chains were read from a single sample in a study of blood T cell repertoires in COVID-19. Method: immunoSEQ multiplex PCR; TCRdb's copy keeps in-frame clones and lacks some. The repertoire holds about 65,000 clones, with 75% to 85% as singletons. Input material: peripheral blood. These TCRs come from a human donor in a cohort sampled during active COVID-19. CDR3s include the opening cysteine and the closing phenylalanine or tryptophan. A D gene is named only where the DNA matches it firmly. Size values are once, few and many counts, or a class for expanded clones, and some rows have none.

CASSSGGVAFF TGTGCCAGCAGCTCGGGGGGAGTGGCTTTCTTT TRBJ1-1 . . TRBV3-1/TRBV3-2
CASSQRSGRDTDTQYF TGTGCCAGCAGCCAAAGAAGCGGGAGGGACACAGATACGCAGTATTTT TRBJ2-3 TRBD2 . TRBV3-1/TRBV3-2
CASSQRAGGSSYNEQFF TGTGCCAGCAGCCAACGAGCGGGGGGGAGCTCCTACAATGAGCAGTTCTTC TRBJ2-1 TRBD2 . TRBV4-2
CASSLGDGEQFF TGCGCCAGCAGCTTAGGGGATGGTGAGCAGTTCTTC TRBJ2-1 . . TRBV5-1
CASKPRSGNSGANVLTF TGTGCCAGCAAGCCTCGATCAGGAAACTCTGGGGCCAACGTCCTGACTTTC TRBJ2-6 . . TRBV7-8
CASSYTSQGYNEQFF TGTGCCAGCAGTTACACCTCACAGGGTTACAATGAGCAGTTCTTC TRBJ2-1 . . TRBV6-5
CASSLGQVGSYEQYF TGTGCCAGCAGCTTGGGGCAGGTTGGTTCCTACGAGCAGTACTTC TRBJ2-7 . . TRBV11-2
CATSDPRGRGQGNEQFF TGTGCCACCAGTGATCCAAGGGGCAGGGGGCAGGGAAATGAGCAGTTCTTC TRBJ2-1 TRBD1 . TRBV24-1
CASSADSGVVGNQPQHF TGTGCCAGCAGCGCAGATTCAGGGGTGGTGGGCAATCAGCCCCAGCATTTT TRBJ1-5 . few TRBV9
CASSPSGMWSPLHF TGTGCCAGCAGCCCCAGCGGCATGTGGTCACCCCTCCACTTT TRBJ1-6 . . TRBV7-2
CASSTQGKNTEAFF TGTGCCAGCAGTACACAGGGGAAAAACACTGAAGCTTTCTTT TRBJ1-1 TRBD1 few TRBV6-2/TRBV6-3
CASSLYGYGANVLTF TGCGCCAGCAGCTTGTACGGTTACGGGGCCAACGTCCTGACTTTC TRBJ2-6 . . TRBV5-1
CASSLPADQPQHF TGTGCCAGCAGTTTACCTGCGGATCAGCCCCAGCATTTT TRBJ1-5 . . TRBV28
CASSLGTDRRVSGSTDTQYF TGCGCCAGCAGCTTGGGGACAGACCGTCGGGTCAGCGGTAGCACAGATACGCAGTATTTT TRBJ2-3 . . TRBV5-1
CASSLDTSGTLTGELFF TGTGCCAGCAGCTTGGATACTAGCGGAACCCTCACCGGGGAGCTGTTTTTT TRBJ2-2 TRBD2 . TRBV5-4
CASSDSSSANYGYTF TGTGCCAGCAGTGACTCGTCCTCGGCTAACTATGGCTACACCTTC TRBJ1-2 . . TRBV6-4
CASTPRGVPEQYF TGTGCCAGTACCCCCCGGGGGGTCCCCGAGCAGTACTTC TRBJ2-7 TRBD2 . TRBV19
CAWSVGQGVDEQYF TGTGCCTGGAGTGTTGGTCAGGGGGTCGACGAGCAGTACTTC TRBJ2-7 TRBD1 . TRBV30
CASSQLFLSGNTIYF TGTGCCAGCAGCCAGTTATTCCTCTCTGGAAACACCATATATTTT TRBJ1-3 . . TRBV3-1/TRBV3-2
CAISGSGTSSYEQYF TGTGCCATCAGTGGTTCCGGGACTAGCAGCTACGAGCAGTACTTC TRBJ2-7 TRBD2 . TRBV10-3
CAISAGGPSNQPQHF TGTGCCATCAGTGCAGGGGGTCCTAGCAATCAGCCCCAGCATTTT TRBJ1-5 TRBD1 once TRBV10-3